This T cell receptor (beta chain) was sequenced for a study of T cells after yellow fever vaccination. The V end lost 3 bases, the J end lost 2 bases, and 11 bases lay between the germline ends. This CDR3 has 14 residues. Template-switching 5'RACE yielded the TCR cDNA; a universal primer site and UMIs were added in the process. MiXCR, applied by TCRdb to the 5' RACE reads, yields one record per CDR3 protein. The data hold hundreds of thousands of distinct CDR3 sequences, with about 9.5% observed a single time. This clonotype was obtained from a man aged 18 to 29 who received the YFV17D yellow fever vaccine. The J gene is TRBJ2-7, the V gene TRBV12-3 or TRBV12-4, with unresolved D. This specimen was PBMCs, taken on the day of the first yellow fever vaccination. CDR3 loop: CASSFQGGTYEQYF. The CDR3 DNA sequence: TGTGCCAGCAGTTTTCAAGGTGGTACCTACGAGCAGTACTTC.